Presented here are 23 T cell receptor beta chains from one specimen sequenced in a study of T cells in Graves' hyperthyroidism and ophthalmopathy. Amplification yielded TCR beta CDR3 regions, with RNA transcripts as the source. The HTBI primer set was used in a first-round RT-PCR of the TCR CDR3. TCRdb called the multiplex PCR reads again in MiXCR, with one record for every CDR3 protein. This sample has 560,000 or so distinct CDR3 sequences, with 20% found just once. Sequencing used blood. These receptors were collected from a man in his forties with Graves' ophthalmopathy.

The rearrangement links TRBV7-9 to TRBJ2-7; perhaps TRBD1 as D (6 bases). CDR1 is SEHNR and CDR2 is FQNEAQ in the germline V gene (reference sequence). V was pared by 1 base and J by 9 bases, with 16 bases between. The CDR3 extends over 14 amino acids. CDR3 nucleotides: TGTGCCAGCAGCTTAGGGACAGAGCTTAACGGGCAGTACTTC. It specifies CASSLGTELNGQYF.

CDR3 loop: CAARGWAASGEQYF. CDR3 bases: TGTGCCGCCCGGGGTTGGGCAGCCTCGGGGGAGCAGTACTTC. This chain links TRBV30 with TRBJ2-7; D may be TRBD2 (5 bases). This CDR3 has 14 residues. Germline-derived CDR1 and CDR2 are GTSNPN and SVGIG (reference sequence). Trimming shortened V by 8 bases and J by 7 bases, and 24 bases separated the two germline ends.

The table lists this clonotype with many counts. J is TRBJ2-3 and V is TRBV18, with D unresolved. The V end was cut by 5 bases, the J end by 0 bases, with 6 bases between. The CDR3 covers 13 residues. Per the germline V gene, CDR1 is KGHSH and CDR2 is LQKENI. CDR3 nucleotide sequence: TGTGCCAGCTCAGGAGTAAGCACAGATACGCAGTATTTT. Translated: CASSGVSTDTQYF. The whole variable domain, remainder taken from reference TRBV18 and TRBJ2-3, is NAGVMQNPRHLVRRRGQEARLRCSPMKGHSHVYWYRQLPEEGLKFMVYLQKENIIDESGMPKERFSAEFPKEGPSILRIQQVVRGDSAAYFCASSGVSTDTQYFGPGTRLTVL.

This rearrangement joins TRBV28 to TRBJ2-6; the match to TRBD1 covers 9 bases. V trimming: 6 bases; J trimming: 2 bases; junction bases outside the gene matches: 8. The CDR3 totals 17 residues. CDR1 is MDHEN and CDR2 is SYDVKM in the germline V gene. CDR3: CASRSQGAQAGANVLTF. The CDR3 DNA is TGTGCCAGCAGGTCACAGGGGGCGCAGGCTGGGGCCAACGTCCTGACTTTC.

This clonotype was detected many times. CDR3 sequence (DNA): TGTGCCAGCAGAATCAGTCTACAGAACACTGAAGCTTTCTTT. The encoded protein is CASRISLQNTEAFF. The chain uses TRBV7-9 and TRBJ1-1, with D unclear. The V end was cut by 6 bases, the J end by 1 base, with 12 bases between. The V gene's germline CDR1 is SEHNR and CDR2 FQNEAQ (reference sequence). The CDR3 totals 14 residues. Full variable domain (remainder filled in from reference TRBV7-9 and TRBJ1-1): DTGVSQNPRHKITKRGQNVTFRCDPISEHNRLYWYRQTLGQGPEFLTYFQNEAQLEKSRLLSDRFSAERPKGSFSTLEIQRTEQGDSAMYLCASRISLQNTEAFFGQGTRLTVV.

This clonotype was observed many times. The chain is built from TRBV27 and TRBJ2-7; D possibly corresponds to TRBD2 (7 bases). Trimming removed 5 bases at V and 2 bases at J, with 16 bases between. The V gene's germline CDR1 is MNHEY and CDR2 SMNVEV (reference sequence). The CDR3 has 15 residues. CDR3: CASSPTGGPPYEQYF. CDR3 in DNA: TGTGCCAGCAGTCCGACCGGGGGGCCTCCCTACGAGCAGTACTTC.

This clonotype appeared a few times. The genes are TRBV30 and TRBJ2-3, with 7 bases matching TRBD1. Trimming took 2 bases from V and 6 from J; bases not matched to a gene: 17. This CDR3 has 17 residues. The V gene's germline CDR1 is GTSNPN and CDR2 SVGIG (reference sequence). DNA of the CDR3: TGTGCCTGGAGTCTCGGGGTAGGGACAGCAGCGTCCGATACGCAGTATTTT. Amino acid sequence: CAWSLGVGTAASDTQYF. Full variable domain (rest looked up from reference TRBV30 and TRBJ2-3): SQTIHQWPATLVQPVGSPLSLECTVEGTSNPNLYWYRQAAGRGLQLLFYSVGIGQISSEVPQNLSASRPQDRQFILSSKKLLLSDSGFYLCAWSLGVGTAASDTQYFGPGTRLTVL.

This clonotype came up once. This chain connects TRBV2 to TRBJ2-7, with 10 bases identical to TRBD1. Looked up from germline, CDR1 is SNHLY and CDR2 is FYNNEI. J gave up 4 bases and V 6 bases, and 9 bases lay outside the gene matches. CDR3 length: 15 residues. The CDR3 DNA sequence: TGTGCCAGCAGCTTCATGACAGGGGGCCCTTACGAGCAGTACTTC. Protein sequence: CASSFMTGGPYEQYF.

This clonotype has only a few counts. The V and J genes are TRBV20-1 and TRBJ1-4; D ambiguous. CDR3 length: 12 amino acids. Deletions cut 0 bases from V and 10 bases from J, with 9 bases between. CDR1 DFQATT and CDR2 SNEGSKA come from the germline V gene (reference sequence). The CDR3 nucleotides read TGCAGTGCTAGAGATGAGTTGGGAAAACTGTTTTTT. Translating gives CSARDELGKLFF.

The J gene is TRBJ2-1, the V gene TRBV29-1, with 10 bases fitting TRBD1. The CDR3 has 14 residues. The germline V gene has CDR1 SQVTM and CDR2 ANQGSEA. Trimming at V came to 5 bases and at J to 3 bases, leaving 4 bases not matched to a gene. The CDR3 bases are TGCAGCGTTCCGACAGGGGGCAGCTACAATGAGCAGTTCTTC. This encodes CSVPTGGSYNEQFF.

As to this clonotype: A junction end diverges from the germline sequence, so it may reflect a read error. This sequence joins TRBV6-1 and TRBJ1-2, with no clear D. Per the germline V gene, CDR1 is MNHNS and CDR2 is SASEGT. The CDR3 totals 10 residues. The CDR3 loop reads CASNNHGYTF. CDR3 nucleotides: TGTGCCAGCAATAACCATGGCTACACCTTC.

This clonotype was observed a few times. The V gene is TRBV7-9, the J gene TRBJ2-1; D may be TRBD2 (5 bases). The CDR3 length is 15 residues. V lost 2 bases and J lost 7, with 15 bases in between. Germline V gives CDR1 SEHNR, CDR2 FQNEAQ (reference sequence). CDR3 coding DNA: TGTGCCAGCAGCTTATTCCGGGGAGATTTGAATGAGCAGTTCTTC. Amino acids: CASSLFRGDLNEQFF.

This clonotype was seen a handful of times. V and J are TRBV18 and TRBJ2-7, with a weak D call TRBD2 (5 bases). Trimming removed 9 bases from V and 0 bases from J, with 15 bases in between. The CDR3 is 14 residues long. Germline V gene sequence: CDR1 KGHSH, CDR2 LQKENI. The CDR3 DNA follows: TGTGCCAGTAGTAGGAGCGGAGTCTCCTACGAGCAGTACTTC. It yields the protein CASSRSGVSYEQYF.

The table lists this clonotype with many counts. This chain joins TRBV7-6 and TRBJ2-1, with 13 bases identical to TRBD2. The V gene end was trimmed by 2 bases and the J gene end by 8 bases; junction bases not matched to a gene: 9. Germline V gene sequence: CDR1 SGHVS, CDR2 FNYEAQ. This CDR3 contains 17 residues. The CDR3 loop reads CASSLSATSGRAYEQFF. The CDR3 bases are TGTGCCAGCAGCTTATCGGCAACTAGCGGGAGGGCCTATGAGCAGTTCTTC.

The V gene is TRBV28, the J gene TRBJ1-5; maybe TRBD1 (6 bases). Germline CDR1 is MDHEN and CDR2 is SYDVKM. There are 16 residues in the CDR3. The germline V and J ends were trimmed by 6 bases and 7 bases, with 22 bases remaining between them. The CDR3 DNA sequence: TGTGCCAGCAGCACCCCTCCTTCGGGGGGCGCACAGCCCCAGCATTTT. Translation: CASSTPPSGGAQPQHF. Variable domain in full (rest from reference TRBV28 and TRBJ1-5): DVKVTQSSRYLVKRTGEKVFLECVQDMDHENMFWYRQDPGLGLRLIYFSYDVKMKEKGDIPEGYSVSREKKERFSLILESASTNQTSMYLCASSTPPSGGAQPQHFGDGTRLSIL.

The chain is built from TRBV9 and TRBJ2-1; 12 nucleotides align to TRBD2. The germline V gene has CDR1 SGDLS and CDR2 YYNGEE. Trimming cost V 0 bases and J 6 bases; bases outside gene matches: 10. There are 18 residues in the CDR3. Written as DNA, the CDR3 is TGTGCCAGCAGCGTAGAGGGTCGGGCTAGCGGGAGGGTCAATGAGCAGTTCTTC. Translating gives CASSVEGRASGRVNEQFF.

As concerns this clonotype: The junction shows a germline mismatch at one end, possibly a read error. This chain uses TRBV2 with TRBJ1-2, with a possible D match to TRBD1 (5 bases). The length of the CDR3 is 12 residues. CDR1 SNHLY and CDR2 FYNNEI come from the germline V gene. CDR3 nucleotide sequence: TGTGCCAGCCGTGAGGGGAACTATGGCTACACCTTC. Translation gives CASREGNYGYTF.

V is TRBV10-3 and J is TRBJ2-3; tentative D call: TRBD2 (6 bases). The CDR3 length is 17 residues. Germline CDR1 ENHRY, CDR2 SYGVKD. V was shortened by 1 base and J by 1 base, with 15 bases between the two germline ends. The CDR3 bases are TGTGCCATCAGTGAGTGGGGGACGGGGGAGCGCACAGATACGCAGTATTTT. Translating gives CAISEWGTGERTDTQYF.

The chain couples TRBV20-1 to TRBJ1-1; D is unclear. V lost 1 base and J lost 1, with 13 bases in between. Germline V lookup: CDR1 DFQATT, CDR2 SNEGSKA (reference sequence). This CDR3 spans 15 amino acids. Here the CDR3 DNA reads TGCAGTGCTAGAGGTCCGGCAGGAGGGAACACTGAAGCTTTCTTT. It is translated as CSARGPAGGNTEAFF.

The CDR3 DNA is TGCAGTGTCCCTGGGGCACCCCCTCACGAGCAGTACTTC. Its translation: CSVPGAPPHEQYF. J is TRBJ2-7 and V is TRBV20-1; D might be TRBD1 (5 bases). Germline V lookup: CDR1 DFQATT, CDR2 SNEGSKA (reference sequence). The germline V and J ends were trimmed by 7 bases and 5 bases, with 18 bases remaining between them. This CDR3 has 13 residues.

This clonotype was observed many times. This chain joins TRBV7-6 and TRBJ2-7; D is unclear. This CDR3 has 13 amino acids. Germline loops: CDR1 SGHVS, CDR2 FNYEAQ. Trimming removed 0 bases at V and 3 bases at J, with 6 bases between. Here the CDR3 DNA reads TGTGCCAGCAGCTTAGCGCTGAGCTACGAGCAGTACTTC. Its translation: CASSLALSYEQYF.

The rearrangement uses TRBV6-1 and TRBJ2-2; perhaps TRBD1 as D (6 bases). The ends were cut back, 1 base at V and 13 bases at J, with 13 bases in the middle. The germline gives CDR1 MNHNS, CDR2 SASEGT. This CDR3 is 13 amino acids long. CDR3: CASSEVDSTGLFF. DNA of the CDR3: TGTGCCAGCAGTGAAGTGGACAGTACCGGGCTGTTTTTT.

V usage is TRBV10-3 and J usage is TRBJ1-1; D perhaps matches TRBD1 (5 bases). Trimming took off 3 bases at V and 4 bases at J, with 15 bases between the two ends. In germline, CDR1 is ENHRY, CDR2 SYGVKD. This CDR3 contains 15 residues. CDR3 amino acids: CAISDLGGRGTEAFF. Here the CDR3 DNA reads TGTGCCATCAGTGATTTGGGGGGACGAGGCACTGAAGCTTTCTTT.